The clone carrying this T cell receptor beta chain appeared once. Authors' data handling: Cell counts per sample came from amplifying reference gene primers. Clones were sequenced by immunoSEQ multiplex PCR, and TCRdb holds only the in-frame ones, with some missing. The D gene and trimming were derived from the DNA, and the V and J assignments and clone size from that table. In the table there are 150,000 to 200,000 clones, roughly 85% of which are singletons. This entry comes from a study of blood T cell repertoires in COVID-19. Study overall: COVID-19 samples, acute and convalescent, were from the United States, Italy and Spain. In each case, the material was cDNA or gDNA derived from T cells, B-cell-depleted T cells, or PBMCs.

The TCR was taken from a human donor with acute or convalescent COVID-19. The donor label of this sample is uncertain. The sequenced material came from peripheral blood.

The CDR3 nucleotides are TGTGCCAGCAGCCAAGCAAGCGGGGGGGATTACAATGAGCAGTTCTTC. Translation gives CASSQASGGDYNEQFF. This chain links TRBV4-2 with TRBJ2-1, with 10 bases fitting TRBD2. CDR1 is LGHNA, CDR2 YNFKEQ, per germline. V shed 1 base, J shed 4 bases, and the junction held 4 bases outside the gene matches. There are 16 residues in the CDR3.